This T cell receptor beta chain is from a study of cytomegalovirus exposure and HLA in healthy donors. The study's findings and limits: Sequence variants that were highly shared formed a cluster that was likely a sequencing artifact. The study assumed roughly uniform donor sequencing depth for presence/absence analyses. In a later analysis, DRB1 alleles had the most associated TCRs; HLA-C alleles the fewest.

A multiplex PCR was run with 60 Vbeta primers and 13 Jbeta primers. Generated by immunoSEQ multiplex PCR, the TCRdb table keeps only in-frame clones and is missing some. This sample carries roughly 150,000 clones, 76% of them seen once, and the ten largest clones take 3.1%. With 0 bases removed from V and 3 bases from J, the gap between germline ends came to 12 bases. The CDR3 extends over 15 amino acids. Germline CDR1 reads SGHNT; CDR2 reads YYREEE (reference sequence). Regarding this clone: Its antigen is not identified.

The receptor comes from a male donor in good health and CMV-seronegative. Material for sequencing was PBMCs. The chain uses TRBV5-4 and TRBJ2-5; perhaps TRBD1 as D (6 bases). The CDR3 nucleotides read TGTGCCAGCAGCTTGGAAACAGGGATGAAAGAGACCCAGTACTTC. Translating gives CASSLETGMKETQYF.